This TCR beta chain emerged from a study of blood T cell repertoires in COVID-19. The CDR3 is 12 residues long. The V end was cut by 5 bases, the J end by 11 bases, with 15 bases between. CDR1 and CDR2 from the germline V gene are MNHEY and SVGAGI. Sequencing used immunoSEQ multiplex PCR; TCRdb keeps in-frame clones, though not all of them. The sample lists roughly 55,000 clones, roughly three quarters occurring once. J is TRBJ1-1 and V is TRBV6-5, with D possibly matching TRBD1 (6 bases). This TCR was recovered from a human donor with active or convalescent COVID-19. The donor label of this sample is uncertain. The sequencing sample was made of peripheral blood. The CDR3 reads CASSKTQGRAFF. In nucleotides, the CDR3 is TGTGCCAGCAGTAAAACACAGGGACGGGCTTTCTTT.